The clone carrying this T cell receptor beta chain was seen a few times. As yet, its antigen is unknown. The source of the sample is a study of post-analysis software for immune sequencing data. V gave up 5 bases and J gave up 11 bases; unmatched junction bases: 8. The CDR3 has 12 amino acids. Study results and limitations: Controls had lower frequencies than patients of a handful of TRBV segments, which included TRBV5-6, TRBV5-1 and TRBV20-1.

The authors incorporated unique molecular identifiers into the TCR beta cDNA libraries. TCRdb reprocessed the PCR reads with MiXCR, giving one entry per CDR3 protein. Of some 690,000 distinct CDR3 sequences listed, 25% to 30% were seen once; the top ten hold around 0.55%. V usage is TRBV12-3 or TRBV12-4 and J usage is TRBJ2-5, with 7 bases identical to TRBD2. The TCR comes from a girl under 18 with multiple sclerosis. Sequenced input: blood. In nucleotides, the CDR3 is TGTGCCAGCAGTCCCTACCAGGGAGGGCAGTACTTC. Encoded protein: CASSPYQGGQYF.